This T cell receptor (beta chain) was sequenced for a study of cytomegalovirus exposure and HLA in healthy donors. The PCR employed 60 Vbeta primers together with 13 Jbeta primers. This table comes from immunoSEQ multiplex PCR, and its TCRdb copy is limited to in-frame clones, with some not included. Of around 150,000 clones in the sample, just over 70% were seen once. The CDR3 extends over 16 amino acids. The V end was cut by 2 bases, the J end by 3 bases, with 15 bases between. Germline lookup yields CDR1 MNHEY and CDR2 SVGAGI. J is TRBJ2-3 and V is TRBV6-5; tentatively, D is TRBD1 (7 bases). The TCR was taken from a man younger than 35 in good health and CMV-seropositive. Sequenced sample: PBMCs. The CDR3 bases are TGTGCCAGCAGTTACGGGCCGGCAGGGGGGACAGATACGCAGTATTTT. Its protein is CASSYGPAGGTDTQYF.